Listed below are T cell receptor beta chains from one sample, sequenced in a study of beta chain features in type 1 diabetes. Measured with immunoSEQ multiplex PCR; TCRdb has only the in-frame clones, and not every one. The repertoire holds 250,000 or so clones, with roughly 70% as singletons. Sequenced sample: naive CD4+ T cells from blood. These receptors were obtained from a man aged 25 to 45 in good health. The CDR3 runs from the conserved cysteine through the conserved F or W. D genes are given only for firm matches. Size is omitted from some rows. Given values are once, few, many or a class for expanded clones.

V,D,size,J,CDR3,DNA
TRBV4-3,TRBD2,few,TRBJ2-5,CASSPGLGSETQYF,TGCGCCAGCAGCCCCGGACTAGGCTCGGAGACCCAGTACTTC
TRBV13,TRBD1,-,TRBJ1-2,CASSSTGNQEGYTF,TGTGCCAGCAGCTCGACAGGGAACCAAGAAGGCTACACCTTC
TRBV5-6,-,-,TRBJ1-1,CASSSDIGGGTEAFF,TGTGCCAGCAGCTCGGATATAGGGGGTGGCACTGAAGCTTTCTTT
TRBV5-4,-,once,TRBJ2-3,CASSSGASIRTDTQYF,TGTGCCAGCAGCTCGGGGGCTAGCATTCGGACAGATACGCAGTATTTT
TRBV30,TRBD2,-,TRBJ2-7,CAWSVSSGRYEQYF,TGTGCCTGGAGTGTCTCTAGCGGGAGGTACGAGCAGTACTTC
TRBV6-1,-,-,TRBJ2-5,CASCRDSLQETQYF,TGTGCCAGCTGCAGGGACTCTTTACAAGAGACCCAGTACTTC
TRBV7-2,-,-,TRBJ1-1,CASSVLVGGTEAFF,TGTGCCAGCAGCGTACTAGTCGGTGGAACTGAAGCTTTCTTT
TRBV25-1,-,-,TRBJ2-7,CASSESPSREQYF,TGTGCCAGCAGTGAATCCCCTTCGCGGGAGCAGTACTTC
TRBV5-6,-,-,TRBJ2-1,CASSRTDNEQFF,TGTGCCAGCAGCCGGACAGACAATGAGCAGTTCTTC
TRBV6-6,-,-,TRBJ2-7,CASSYTLSVYYEQYF,TGTGCCAGCAGTTACACCCTCAGCGTTTACTACGAGCAGTACTTC
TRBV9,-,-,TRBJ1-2,CASSPRRGDYGYTF,TGTGCCAGCAGCCCTCGAAGGGGGGACTATGGCTACACCTTC
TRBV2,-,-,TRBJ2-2,CASSNTGELFF,TGTGCCAGCAGCAACACCGGGGAGCTGTTTTTT
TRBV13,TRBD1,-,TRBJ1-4,CASSFGQGTNEKLFF,TGTGCCAGCAGCTTTGGACAGGGTACTAATGAAAAACTGTTTTTT
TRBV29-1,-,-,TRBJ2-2,CRASEANTGELFF,TGCAGGGCTAGCGAGGCGAACACCGGGGAGCTGTTTTTT
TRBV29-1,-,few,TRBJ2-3,CSVQDTDTQYF,TGCAGCGTTCAGGACACAGATACGCAGTATTTT
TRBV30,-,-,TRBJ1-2,CAWSPQDSYGYTF,TGTGCCTGGAGCCCCCAGGACAGTTATGGCTACACCTTC
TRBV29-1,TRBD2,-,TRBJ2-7,CSVARGSFYEQYF,TGCAGCGTTGCCCGCGGGAGTTTCTACGAGCAGTACTTC